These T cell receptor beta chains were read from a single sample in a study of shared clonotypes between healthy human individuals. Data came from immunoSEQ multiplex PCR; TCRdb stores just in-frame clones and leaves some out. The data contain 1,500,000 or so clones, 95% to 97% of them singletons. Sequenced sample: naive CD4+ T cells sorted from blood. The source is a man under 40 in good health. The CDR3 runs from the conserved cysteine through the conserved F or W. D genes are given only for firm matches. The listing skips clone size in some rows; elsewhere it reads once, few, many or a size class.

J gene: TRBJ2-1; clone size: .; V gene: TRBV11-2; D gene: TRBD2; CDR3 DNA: TGTGCCAGCAGTCCAAGCGGGAGGTTAAGGTACAATGAGCAGTTCTTC; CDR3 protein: CASSPSGRLRYNEQFF
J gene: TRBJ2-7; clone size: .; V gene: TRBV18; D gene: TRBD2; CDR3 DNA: TGTGCCAGCTCATCCATCCCCGGGACTAGCGGAGCGAGCTACGAGCAGTACTTC; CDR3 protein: CASSSIPGTSGASYEQYF
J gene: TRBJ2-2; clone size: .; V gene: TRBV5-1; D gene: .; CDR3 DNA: TGCGCCAGCAGCTTGGACAGGGTCCGGCCCGGGGAGCTGTTTTTT; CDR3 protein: CASSLDRVRPGELFF
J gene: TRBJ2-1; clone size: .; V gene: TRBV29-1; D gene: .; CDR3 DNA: TGCAGCGTTGAATCTGCTATTACAGACTCACCCAATGAGCAGTTCTTC; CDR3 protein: CSVESAITDSPNEQFF
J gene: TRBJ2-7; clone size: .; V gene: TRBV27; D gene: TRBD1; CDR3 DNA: TGTGCCAGCAGGCCGGCGGGACAGGCGAACGAGCAGTACTTC; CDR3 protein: CASRPAGQANEQYF
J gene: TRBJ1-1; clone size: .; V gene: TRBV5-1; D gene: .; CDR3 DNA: TGCGCCAGCAGCTTGAAGTATACCAACACTGAAGCTTTCTTT; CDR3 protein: CASSLKYTNTEAFF
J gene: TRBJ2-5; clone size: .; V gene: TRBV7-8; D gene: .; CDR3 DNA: TGTGCCAGCAGCTTAGACGGCCAGGGGGGATGGCAAGAGACCCAGTACTTC; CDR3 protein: CASSLDGQGGWQETQYF
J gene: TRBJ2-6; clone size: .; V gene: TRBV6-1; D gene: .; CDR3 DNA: TGTGCCAGCAGTGAAGGCAACTCTGGGGCCAACGTCCTGACTTTC; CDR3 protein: CASSEGNSGANVLTF
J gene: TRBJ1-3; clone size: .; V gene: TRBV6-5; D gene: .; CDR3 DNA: TGTGCCAGCAGTCCACCGAGCTCTGGAAACACCATATATTTT; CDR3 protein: CASSPPSSGNTIYF
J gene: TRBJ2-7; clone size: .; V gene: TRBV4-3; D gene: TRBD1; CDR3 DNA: TGCGCCAGCAGCCGGACCGGGACAGGGCTCTACGAGCAGTACTTC; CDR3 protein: CASSRTGTGLYEQYF
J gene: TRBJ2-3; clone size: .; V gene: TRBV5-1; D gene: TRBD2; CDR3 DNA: TGCGCCAGCAGGGATAGCGGGACCCTACCCTATACGCAGTATTTT; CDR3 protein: CASRDSGTLPYTQYF
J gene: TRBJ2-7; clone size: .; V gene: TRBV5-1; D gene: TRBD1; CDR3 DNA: TGCGCCAGCAGCACGGGACAGAGATCGAACTACGAGCAGTACTTC; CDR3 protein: CASSTGQRSNYEQYF
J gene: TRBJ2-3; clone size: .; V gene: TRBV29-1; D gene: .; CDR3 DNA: TGCAGCGTTAAAAGTCAGTGGCCCCCAGATACGCAGTATTTT; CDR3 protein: CSVKSQWPPDTQYF
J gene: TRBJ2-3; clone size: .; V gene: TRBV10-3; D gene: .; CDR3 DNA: TGTGCCATCAGTGATGTTGGTTTTACTAGCACAGATACGCAGTATTTT; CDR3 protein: CAISDVGFTSTDTQYF
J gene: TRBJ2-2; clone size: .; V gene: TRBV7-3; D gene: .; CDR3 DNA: TGTGCCAGCAGCTTAAACCTTAACACCGGGGAGCTGTTTTTT; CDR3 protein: CASSLNLNTGELFF
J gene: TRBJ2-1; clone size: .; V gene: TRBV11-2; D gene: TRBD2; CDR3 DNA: TGTGCCAGCAGCTTAACTGTAGCGGGAGTATACAATGAGCAGTTCTTC; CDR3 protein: CASSLTVAGVYNEQFF
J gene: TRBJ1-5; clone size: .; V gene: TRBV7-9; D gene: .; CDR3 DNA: TGTGCCAGCAGCCCGGATGGGGTGGCGGGCAATCAGCCCCAGCATTTT; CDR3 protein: CASSPDGVAGNQPQHF
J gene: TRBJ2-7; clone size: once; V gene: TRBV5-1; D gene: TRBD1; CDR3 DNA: TGCGCCAGCAGGAGGGACAGTCTTACCGAGCAGTACTTC; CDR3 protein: CASRRDSLTEQYF
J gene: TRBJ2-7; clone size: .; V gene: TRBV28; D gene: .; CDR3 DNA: TGTGCCAACGGGGGACAACGAATGTACGAGCAGTACTTC; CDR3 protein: CANGGQRMYEQYF
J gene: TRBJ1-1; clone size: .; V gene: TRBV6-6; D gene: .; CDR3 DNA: TGTGCCAGCAGCAACCCAAATGGTCGGGCTTTCTTT; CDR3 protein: CASSNPNGRAFF